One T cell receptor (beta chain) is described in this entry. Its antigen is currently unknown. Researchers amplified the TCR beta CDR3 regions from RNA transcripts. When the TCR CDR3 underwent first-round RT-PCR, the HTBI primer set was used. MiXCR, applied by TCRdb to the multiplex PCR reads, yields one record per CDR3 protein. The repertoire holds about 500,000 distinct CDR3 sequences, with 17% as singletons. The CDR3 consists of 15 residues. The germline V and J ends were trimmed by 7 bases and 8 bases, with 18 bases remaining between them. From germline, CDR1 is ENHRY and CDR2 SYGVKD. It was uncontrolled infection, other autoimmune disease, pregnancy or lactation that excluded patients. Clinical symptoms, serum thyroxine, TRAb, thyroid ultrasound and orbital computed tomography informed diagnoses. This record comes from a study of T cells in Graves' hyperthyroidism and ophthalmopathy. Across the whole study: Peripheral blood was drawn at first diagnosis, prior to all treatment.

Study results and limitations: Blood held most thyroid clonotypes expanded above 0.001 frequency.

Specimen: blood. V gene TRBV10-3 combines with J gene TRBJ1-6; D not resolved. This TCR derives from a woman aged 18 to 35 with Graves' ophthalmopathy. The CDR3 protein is CAIKRVGLQDSPLHF. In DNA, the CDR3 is TGTGCCATCAAACGGGTCGGACTTCAGGATTCACCCCTCCACTTT.